This T cell receptor (beta chain) is drawn from a study of blood T cell repertoires in COVID-19. Between the trimmed V and J ends, which lost 6 bases and 2 bases, there was a span of 17 bases. The CDR3 sequence is 15 residues long. The germline gives CDR1 SNHLY, CDR2 FYNNEI. Clones were read by immunoSEQ multiplex PCR, and TCRdb kept only the in-frame ones, dropping some. The sample contains around 340,000 clones, roughly 86% of which appear only once. The receptor was derived from a woman in her thirties who had been exposed to COVID-19. The sample taken for sequencing was PBMCs or T cells enriched from blood (not recorded which). This chain connects TRBV2 to TRBJ2-7; maybe TRBD1 (6 bases). The CDR3, as DNA: TGTGCCAGCAGGCAGATCGGGGACACCCCCTACGAGCAGTACTTC. Translating gives CASRQIGDTPYEQYF.